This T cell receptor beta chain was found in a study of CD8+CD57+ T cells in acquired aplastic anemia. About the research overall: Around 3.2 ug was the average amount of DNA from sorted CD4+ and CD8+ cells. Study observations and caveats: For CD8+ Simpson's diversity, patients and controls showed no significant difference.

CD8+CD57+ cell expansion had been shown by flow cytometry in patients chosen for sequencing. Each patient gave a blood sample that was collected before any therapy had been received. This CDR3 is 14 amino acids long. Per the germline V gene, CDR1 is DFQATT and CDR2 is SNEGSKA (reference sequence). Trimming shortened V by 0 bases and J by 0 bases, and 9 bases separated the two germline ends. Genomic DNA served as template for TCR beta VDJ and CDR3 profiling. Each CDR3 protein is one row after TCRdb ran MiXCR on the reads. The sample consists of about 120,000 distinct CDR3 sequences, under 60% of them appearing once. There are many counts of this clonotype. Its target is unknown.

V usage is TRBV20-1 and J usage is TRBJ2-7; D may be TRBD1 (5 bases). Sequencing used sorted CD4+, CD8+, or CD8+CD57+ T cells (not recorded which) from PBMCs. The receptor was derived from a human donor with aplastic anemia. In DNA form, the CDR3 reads TGCAGTGCTAGAGATCAACAGGTCTCCTACGAGCAGTACTTC. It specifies CSARDQQVSYEQYF.